This T cell receptor beta chain was captured by sequencing in a study of regulatory T cells in long-lasting Graves disease. This clonotype was detected a few times. Library construction for TCR beta used iRepertoire HTBI primers and Arm-PCR of CDR3 regions. In TCRdb, the multiplex PCR reads were re-called with MiXCR into one record per CDR3 protein. The sample lists some 280,000 distinct CDR3 sequences, 22% seen once, with more than 50% in the top ten. Per the germline V gene, CDR1 is SGHVS and CDR2 is FNYEAQ. The ends were cut back, 5 bases at V and 1 base at J, with 17 bases in the middle. The CDR3 length is 16 residues. As for time point: persistent/refractory GD, antithyroid drugs over 5 years with positive TRAb. Scientists built the TCR library using RNA that was extracted from PBMCs.

The clonotype comes from a female donor with Graves disease. The chain employs TRBV7-6 and TRBJ1-1; no clear D gene. The input for sequencing was peripheral blood mononuclear cells (PBMCs), taken when the disease was refractory, from a patient treated with antithyroid drugs. CDR3 residues: CASSTPRGGGNTEAFF. Here the CDR3 DNA reads TGTGCCAGCAGCACCCCGCGGGGAGGTGGGAACACTGAAGCTTTCTTT. The whole variable domain, filled in from reference TRBV7-6 and TRBJ1-1, reads GAGVSQSPRYKVTKRGQDVALRCDPISGHVSLYWYRQALGQGPEFLTYFNYEAQQDKSGLPNDRFSAERPEGSISTLTIQRTEQRDSAMYRCASSTPRGGGNTEAFFGQGTRLTVV.